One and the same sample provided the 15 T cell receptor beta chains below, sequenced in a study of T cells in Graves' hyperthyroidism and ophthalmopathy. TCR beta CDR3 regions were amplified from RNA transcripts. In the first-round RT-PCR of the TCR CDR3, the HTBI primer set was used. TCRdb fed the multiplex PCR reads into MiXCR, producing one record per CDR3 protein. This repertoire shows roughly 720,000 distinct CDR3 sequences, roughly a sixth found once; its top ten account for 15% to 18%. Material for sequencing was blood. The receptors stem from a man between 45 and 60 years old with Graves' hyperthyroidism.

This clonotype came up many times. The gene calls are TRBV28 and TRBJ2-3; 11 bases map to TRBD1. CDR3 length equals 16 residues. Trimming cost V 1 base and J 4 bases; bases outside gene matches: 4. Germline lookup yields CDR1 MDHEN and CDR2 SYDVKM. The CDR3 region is CASSLFGTGGPDTQYF. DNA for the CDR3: TGTGCCAGCAGTTTATTCGGGACAGGGGGTCCAGATACGCAGTATTTT.

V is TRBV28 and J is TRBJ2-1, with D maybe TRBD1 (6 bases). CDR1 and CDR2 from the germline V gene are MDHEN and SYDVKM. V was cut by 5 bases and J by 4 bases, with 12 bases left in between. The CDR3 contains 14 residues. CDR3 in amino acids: CASSPFTGYNEQFF. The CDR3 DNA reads TGTGCCAGCAGTCCGTTCACAGGGTACAATGAGCAGTTCTTC.

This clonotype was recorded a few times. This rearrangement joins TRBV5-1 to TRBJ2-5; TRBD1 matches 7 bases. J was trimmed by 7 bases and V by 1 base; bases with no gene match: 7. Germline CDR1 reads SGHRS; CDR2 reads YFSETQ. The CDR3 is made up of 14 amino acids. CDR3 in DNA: TGCGCCAGCAGCTTGACAGGGGATTTAGGGACCCAGTACTTC. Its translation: CASSLTGDLGTQYF. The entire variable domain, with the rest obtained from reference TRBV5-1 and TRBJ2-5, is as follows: KAGVTQTPRYLIKTRGQQVTLSCSPISGHRSVSWYQQTPGQGLQFLFEYFSETQRNKGNFPGRFSGRQFSNSRSEMNVSTLELGDSALYLCASSLTGDLGTQYFGPGTRLLVL.

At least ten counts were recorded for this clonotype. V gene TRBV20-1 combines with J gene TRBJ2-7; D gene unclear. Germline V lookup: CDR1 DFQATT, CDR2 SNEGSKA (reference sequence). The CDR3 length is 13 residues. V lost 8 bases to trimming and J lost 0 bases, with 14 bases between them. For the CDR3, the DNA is TGCAGTCCGCAACCCCCGAGCTCCTACGAGCAGTACTTC. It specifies CSPQPPSSYEQYF.

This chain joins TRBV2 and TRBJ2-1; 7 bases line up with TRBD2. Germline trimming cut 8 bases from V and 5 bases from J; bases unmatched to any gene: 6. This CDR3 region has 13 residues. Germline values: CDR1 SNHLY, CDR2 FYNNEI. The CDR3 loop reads CASLLAGHNEQFF. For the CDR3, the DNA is TGTGCCAGCCTCTTAGCGGGCCACAATGAGCAGTTCTTC.

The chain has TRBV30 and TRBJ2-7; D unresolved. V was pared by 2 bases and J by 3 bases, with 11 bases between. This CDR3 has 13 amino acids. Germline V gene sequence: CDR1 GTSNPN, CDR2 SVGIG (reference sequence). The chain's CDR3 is CAWSPAADYEQYF. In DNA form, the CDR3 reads TGTGCCTGGAGTCCCGCAGCAGACTACGAGCAGTACTTC.

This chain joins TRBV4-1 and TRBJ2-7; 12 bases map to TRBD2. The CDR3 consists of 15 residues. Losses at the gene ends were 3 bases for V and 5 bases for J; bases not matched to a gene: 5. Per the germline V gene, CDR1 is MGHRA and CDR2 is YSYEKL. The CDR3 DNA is TGCGCCAGCAGCCAGTGGGGACTAGCGGGTGACGAGCAGTACTTC. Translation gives CASSQWGLAGDEQYF.

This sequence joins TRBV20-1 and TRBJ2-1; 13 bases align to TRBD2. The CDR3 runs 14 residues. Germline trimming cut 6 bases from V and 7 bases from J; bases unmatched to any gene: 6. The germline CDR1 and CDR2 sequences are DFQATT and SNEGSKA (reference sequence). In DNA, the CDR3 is TGCAGTGCCAAAACGACTAGCGGGAGGAATGAGCAGTTCTTC. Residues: CSAKTTSGRNEQFF.

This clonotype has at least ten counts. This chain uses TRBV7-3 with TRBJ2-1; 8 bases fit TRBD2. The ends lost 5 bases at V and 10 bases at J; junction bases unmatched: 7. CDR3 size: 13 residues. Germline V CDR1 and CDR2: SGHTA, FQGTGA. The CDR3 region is CASSAGLELEQFF. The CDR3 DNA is TGTGCCAGCAGCGCGGGACTAGAACTAGAGCAGTTCTTC.

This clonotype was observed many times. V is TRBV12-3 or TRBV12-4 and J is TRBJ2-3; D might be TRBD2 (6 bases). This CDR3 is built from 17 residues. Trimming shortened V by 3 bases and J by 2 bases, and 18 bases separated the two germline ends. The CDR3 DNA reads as TGTGCCAGCAGTTTCATTGGGGCTAGCGCCTTCACAGATACGCAGTATTTT. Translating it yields CASSFIGASAFTDTQYF.

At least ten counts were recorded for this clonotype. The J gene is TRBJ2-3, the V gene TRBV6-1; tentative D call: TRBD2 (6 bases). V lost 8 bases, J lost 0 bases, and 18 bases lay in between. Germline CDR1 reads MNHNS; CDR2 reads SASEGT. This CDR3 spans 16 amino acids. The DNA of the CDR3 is TGTGCCAGCCGCGGGGCAGGTGATTCTAGCACAGATACGCAGTATTTT. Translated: CASRGAGDSSTDTQYF.

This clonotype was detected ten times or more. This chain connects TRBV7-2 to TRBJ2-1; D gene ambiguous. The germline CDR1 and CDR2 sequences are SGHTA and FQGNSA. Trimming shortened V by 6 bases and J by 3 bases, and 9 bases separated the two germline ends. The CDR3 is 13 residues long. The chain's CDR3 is CASRSWVYNEQFF. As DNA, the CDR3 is TGTGCCAGCAGGTCATGGGTCTACAATGAGCAGTTCTTC. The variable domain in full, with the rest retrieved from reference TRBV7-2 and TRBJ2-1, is GAGVSQSPSNKVTEKGKDVELRCDPISGHTALYWYRQSLGQGLEFLIYFQGNSAPDKSGLPSDRFSAERTGGSVSTLTIQRTQQEDSAVYLCASRSWVYNEQFFGPGTRLTVL.

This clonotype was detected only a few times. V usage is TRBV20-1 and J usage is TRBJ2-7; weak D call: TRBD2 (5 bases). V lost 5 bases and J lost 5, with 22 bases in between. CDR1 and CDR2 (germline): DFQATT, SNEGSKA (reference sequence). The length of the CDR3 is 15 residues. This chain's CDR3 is CSACSFGGLKDEQYF. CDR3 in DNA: TGCAGTGCTTGTTCCTTCGGCGGGCTTAAGGACGAGCAGTACTTC.

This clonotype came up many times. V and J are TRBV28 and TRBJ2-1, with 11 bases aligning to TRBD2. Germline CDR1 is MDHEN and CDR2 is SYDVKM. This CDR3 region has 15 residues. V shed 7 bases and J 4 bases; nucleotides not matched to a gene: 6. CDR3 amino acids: CASTEGTSGYNEQFF. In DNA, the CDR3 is TGTGCCAGCACCGAAGGGACTAGCGGTTACAATGAGCAGTTCTTC.

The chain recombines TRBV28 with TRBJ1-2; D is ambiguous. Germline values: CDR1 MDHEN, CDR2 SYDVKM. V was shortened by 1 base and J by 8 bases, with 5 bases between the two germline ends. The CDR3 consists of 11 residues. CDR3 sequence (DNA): TGTGCCAGCAGTTTATTTCACGGCTACACCTTC. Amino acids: CASSLFHGYTF.